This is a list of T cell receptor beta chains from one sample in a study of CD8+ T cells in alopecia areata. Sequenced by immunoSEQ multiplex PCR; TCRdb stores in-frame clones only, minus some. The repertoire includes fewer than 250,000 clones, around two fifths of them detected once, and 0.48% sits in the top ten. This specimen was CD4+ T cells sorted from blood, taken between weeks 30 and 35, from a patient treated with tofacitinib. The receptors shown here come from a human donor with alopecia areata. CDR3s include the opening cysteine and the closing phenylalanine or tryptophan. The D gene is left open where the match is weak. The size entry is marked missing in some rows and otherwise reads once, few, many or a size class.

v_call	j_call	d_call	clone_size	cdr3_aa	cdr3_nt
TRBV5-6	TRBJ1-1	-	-	CASSSFRGTEAFF	TGTGCCAGCAGCTCATTCCGGGGCACTGAAGCTTTCTTT
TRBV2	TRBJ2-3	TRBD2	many	CASRTSGGVGTQYF	TGTGCCAGCAGGACTAGCGGGGGAGTCGGTACGCAGTATTTT
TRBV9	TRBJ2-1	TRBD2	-	CASSVELAGDNEQFF	TGTGCCAGCAGCGTAGAGCTAGCGGGGGACAATGAGCAGTTCTTC
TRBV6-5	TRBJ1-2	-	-	CASSYSPEINYGYTF	TGTGCCAGCAGTTACTCGCCAGAAATAAACTATGGCTACACCTTC
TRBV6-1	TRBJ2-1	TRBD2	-	CASSGLAYNEQFF	TGTGCCAGCAGCGGACTAGCCTACAATGAGCAGTTCTTC
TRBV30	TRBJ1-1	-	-	CAWSGRGSTEAFF	TGTGCCTGGAGTGGTCGAGGGAGCACTGAAGCTTTCTTT
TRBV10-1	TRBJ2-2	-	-	CASSAREAPGELFF	TGCGCCAGCAGTGCCCGCGAGGCTCCCGGGGAGCTGTTTTTT
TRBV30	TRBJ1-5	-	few	CAYDSGGNQPQHF	TGTGCCTACGACTCGGGGGGCAATCAGCCCCAGCATTTT
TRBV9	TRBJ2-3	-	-	CASSERGSLSTDTQYF	TGTGCCAGCAGCGAGAGGGGCTCTCTATCCACAGATACGCAGTATTTT
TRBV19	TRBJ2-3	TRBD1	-	CATRTGGDTQYF	TGTGCCACACGGACAGGGGGAGATACGCAGTATTTT
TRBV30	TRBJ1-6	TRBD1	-	CAWSPMGQGGSPLHF	TGTGCCTGGAGCCCAATGGGGCAGGGGGGATCACCCCTCCACTTT
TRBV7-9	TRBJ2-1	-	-	CASSSGTTRSYNEQFF	TGTGCCAGCAGCTCCGGGACAACCCGCTCCTACAATGAGCAGTTCTTC
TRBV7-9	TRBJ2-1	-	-	CASRESYNEQFF	TGTGCCAGCAGGGAATCCTACAATGAGCAGTTCTTC
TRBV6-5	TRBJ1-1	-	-	CASSYVENTEAFF	TGTGCCAGCAGTTACGTAGAGAACACTGAAGCTTTCTTT
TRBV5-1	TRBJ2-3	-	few	CASSLEGGRWTDTQYF	TGCGCCAGCAGCTTGGAGGGGGGAAGGTGGACAGATACGCAGTATTTT
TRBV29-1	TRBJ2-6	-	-	CSVARGSGVSGANVLTF	TGCAGCGTTGCCAGGGGCAGTGGGGTCTCTGGGGCCAACGTCCTGACTTTC
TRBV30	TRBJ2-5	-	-	CAWSPGVQETQYF	TGTGCCTGGAGCCCGGGAGTCCAAGAGACCCAGTACTTC
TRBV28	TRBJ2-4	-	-	CASSPPGAAKNIQYF	TGTGCCAGCAGCCCCCCAGGAGCAGCCAAAAACATTCAGTACTTC
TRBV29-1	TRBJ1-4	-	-	CSVGSGTSPGGKLFF	TGCAGCGTTGGATCCGGGACATCCCCGGGGGGAAAACTGTTTTTT
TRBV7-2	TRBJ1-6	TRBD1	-	CASSPTGTAYSPLHF	TGTGCCAGCAGCCCCACAGGGACAGCATATTCACCCCTCCACTTT
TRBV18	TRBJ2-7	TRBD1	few	CASSRPGQGAYEQYF	TGTGCCAGCTCACGACCGGGACAGGGGGCTTACGAGCAGTACTTC
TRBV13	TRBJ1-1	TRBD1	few	CASSLNRGTEAFF	TGTGCCAGCAGCTTGAACAGGGGAACTGAAGCTTTCTTT
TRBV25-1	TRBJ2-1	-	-	CATAGGGNEQFF	TGTGCCACCGCCGGGGGCGGCAATGAGCAGTTCTTC
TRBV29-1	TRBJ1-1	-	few	CSVDGGAVTEAFF	TGCAGCGTTGACGGGGGGGCGGTCACTGAAGCTTTCTTT
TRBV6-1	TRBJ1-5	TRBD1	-	CATVPDRNNQPQHF	TGTGCCACCGTTCCGGACAGGAACAATCAGCCCCAGCATTTT
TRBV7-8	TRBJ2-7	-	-	CASSTRTGVEQYF	TGTGCCAGCAGCACCCGAACAGGAGTCGAGCAGTACTTC
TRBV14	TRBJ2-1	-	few	CASSQKVLVYNEQFF	TGTGCCAGCAGCCAAAAGGTGTTAGTATACAATGAGCAGTTCTTC
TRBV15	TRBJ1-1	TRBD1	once	CATSRDGGTGRSSTEAFF	TGTGCCACCAGCAGAGATGGAGGGACAGGACGGAGCAGCACTGAAGCTTTCTTT
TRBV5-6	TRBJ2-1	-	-	CASSSIGSYNEQFF	TGTGCCAGCAGCTCGATAGGGTCCTACAATGAGCAGTTCTTC
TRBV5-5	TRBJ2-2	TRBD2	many	CASSSATSGGARTGELFF	TGTGCCAGCAGCTCCGCGACTAGCGGGGGGGCCCGAACCGGGGAGCTGTTTTTT
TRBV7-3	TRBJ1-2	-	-	CASSPSAGSYGYTF	TGTGCCAGCAGCCCAAGCGCGGGAAGCTATGGCTACACCTTC
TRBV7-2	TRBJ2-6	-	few	CASSLTGGAAGANVLTF	TGTGCCAGCAGCTTAACGGGTGGGGCGGCCGGGGCCAACGTCCTGACTTTC
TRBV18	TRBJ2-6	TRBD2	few	CASSTGGAGANVLTF	TGTGCCAGCTCAACGGGAGGGGCTGGGGCCAACGTCCTGACTTTC
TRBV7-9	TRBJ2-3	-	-	CASTRGDISTDTQYF	TGTGCCAGCACCAGAGGGGATATAAGCACAGATACGCAGTATTTT
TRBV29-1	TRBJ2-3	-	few	CSLRLGRDTQYF	TGCAGCCTTCGACTGGGAAGAGATACGCAGTATTTT
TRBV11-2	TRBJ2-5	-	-	CASSVGSMEYF	TGTGCCAGCAGCGTGGGGAGTATGGAGTACTTC
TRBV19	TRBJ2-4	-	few	CASSIFNGLAKNIQYF	TGTGCCAGTAGTATTTTTAATGGGCTAGCCAAAAACATTCAGTACTTC
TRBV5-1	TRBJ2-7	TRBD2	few	CASSLVAGATYEQYF	TGCGCCAGCAGCTTGGTAGCGGGGGCTACCTACGAGCAGTACTTC
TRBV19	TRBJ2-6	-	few	CASSIRGLSVGANVLTF	TGTGCCAGTAGTATAAGGGGGTTATCGGTTGGGGCCAACGTCCTGACTTTC
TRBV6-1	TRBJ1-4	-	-	CASSVSGTKEKLFF	TGTGCCAGCAGCGTTAGCGGGACAAAAGAAAAACTGTTTTTT
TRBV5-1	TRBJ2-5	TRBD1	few	CASSGDSTQYF	TGCGCCAGCAGCGGGGACAGTACCCAGTACTTC
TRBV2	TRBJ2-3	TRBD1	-	CASSEAPERGQQYF	TGTGCCAGCAGTGAAGCGCCGGAGAGGGGGCAGCAGTATTTT
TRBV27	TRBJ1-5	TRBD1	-	CASSLGDSSNQPQHF	TGTGCCAGCAGTTTAGGGGACAGTAGCAATCAGCCCCAGCATTTT
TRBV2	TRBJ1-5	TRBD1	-	CASSRQGIQNQPQHF	TGTGCCAGCAGTCGACAGGGGATTCAAAATCAGCCCCAGCATTTT
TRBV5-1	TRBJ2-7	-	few	CASSTVSGLTYEQYF	TGCGCCAGCAGCACCGTTAGCGGCCTAACCTACGAGCAGTACTTC
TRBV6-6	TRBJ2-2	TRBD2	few	CASSYAGVAGELFF	TGTGCCAGCAGTTACGCGGGAGTGGCCGGGGAGCTGTTTTTT
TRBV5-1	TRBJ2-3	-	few	CASSITPTATDTQYF	TGCGCCAGCAGCATCACCCCGACCGCAACAGATACGCAGTATTTT
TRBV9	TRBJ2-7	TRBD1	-	CASSPHPGQDYEQYF	TGTGCCAGCAGCCCTCATCCGGGACAGGACTACGAGCAGTACTTC
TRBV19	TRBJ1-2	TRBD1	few	CASSIARRQGQGYTF	TGTGCCAGTAGTATAGCCCGAAGACAGGGGCAAGGCTACACCTTC
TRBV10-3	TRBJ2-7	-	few	CAIVSPPGDF	TGTGCCATCGTATCCCCTCCCGGTGACTTC
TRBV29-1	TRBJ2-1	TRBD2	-	CSVKRGGFNNEQFF	TGCAGCGTTAAGCGGGGGGGTTTCAACAATGAGCAGTTCTTC
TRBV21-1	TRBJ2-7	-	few	CASSKVRADTYEQYF	TGTGCCAGCAGCAAAGTTAGGGCCGATACCTACGAGCAGTACTTC
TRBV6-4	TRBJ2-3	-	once	CASSDSGSTDTQYF	TGTGCCAGCAGTGACTCGGGGAGCACAGATACGCAGTATTTT
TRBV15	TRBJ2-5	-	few	CATSRRSGRRSQETQYF	TGTGCCACCAGCAGACGGTCGGGCAGAAGGTCCCAAGAGACCCAGTACTTC
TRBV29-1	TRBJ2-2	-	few	CSVEIQGGTGELFF	TGCAGCGTTGAGATTCAGGGTGGTACCGGGGAGCTGTTTTTT